This TCR beta chain was retrieved from a study of T-cell reconstitution after alpha-beta-depleted transplantation in children. V lost 2 bases, J lost 5 bases, and 7 bases lay in between. The CDR3 has 12 amino acids. CDR1 is DFQATT and CDR2 is SNEGSKA in the germline V gene (reference sequence). This clonotype was counted a few times. Unique molecular identifiers were incorporated when the TCRbeta library was constructed. TCRdb passed the PCR reads through MiXCR, listing each CDR3 protein once. The data contain some 240,000 distinct CDR3 sequences, 9% to 10% of them seen just once; the ten biggest clones take up about 5%.

The source of this sequence is a human donor who donated a stem cell graft to a child with SCID. This material consisted of PBMCs from the stem cell graft donor, taken from the stem cell graft. The V gene is TRBV20-1, the J gene TRBJ1-5, with D possibly being TRBD1 (5 bases). CDR3 residues: CSARRGDQPQHF. The CDR3 DNA follows: TGCAGTGCTAGACGAGGGGATCAGCCCCAGCATTTT.